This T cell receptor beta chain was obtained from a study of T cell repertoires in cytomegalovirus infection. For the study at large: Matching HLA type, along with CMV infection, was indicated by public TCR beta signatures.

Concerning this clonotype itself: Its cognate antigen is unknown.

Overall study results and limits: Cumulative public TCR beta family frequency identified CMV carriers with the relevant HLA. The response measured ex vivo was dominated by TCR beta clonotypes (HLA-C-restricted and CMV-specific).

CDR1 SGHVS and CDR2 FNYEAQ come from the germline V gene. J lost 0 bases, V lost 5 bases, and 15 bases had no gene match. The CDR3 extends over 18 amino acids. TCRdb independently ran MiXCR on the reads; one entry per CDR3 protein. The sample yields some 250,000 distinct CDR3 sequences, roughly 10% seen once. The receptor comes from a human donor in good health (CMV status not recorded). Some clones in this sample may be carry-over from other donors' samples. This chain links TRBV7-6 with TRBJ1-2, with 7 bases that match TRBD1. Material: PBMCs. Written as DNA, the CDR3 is TGTGCCAGCAGCAAAAACAGGGGACCCGACACAGCTAACTATGGCTACACCTTC. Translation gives CASSKNRGPDTANYGYTF.